These 4 T cell receptor beta chains share one sample of origin, sequenced in a study of control samples from healthy donors and cancer patients (dated by TCRdb to 2018 to 2021). The library was obtained by the immunoSEQ multiplex PCR assay. This is the immuneACCESS table as TCRdb keeps it, with only in-frame sequences that have V and J called. A part of the clones is gone; compared with another copy, unresolved V genes explain less than half, and the rest is unexplained. Here the sample has roughly 200,000 clones; roughly nine tenths occur a single time. Approximately 2% of the sample is in the top ten clones. Specimen: blood. All receptors derive from a man aged 30 to 39 in good health.

The chain employs TRBV7-2 and TRBJ1-2; D perhaps matches TRBD1 (6 bases). Trimming took off 5 bases at V and 4 bases at J, with 17 bases between the two ends. This CDR3 has 15 residues. Per the germline V gene, CDR1 is SGHTA and CDR2 is FQGNSA. In DNA form, the CDR3 reads TGTGCCAGCAGCCCGGGGGGCGGGGGAACCTATGGCTACACCTTC. This gives the protein CASSPGGGGTYGYTF.

The table lists this clone with a count of one. J is TRBJ1-2 and V is TRBV10-3, with TRBD1 identical over 7 bases. Trimming at V came to 6 bases and at J to 6 bases, leaving 7 bases not matched to a gene. Germline CDR1 reads ENHRY; CDR2 reads SYGVKD. The CDR3 sequence is 13 residues long. The CDR3 sequence: CAIRETGVDGYTF. CDR3 coding DNA: TGTGCCATCAGAGAAACAGGGGTGGATGGCTACACCTTC.

The chain carries TRBV11-2 and TRBJ2-1; unclear D gene. Trimming shortened V by 2 bases and J by 2 bases, and 16 bases separated the two germline ends. The CDR3 contains 17 residues. The germline gives CDR1 SGHAT, CDR2 FQNNGV. Here the CDR3 reads CASSLFRASGAYNEQFF. DNA for the CDR3: TGTGCCAGCAGCTTATTTAGAGCGAGTGGGGCCTACAATGAGCAGTTCTTC.

In this sample, this clone turned up a few times. This chain uses TRBV3-1 (or the pseudogene TRBV3-2) with TRBJ2-1; 10 bases align to TRBD2. Germline V lookup: CDR1 LGHDT, CDR2 YNNKEL (reference sequence). The CDR3 loop spans 15 amino acids. J gave up 6 bases and V 4 bases, and 6 bases lay outside the gene matches. CDR3: CASSRSGGAGNEQFF. DNA of the CDR3: TGTGCCAGCAGCCGAAGCGGGGGGGCAGGCAATGAGCAGTTCTTC.